This T cell receptor (beta chain) comes out of a study of blood T cells in healthy people across ages. The CDR3 is 17 amino acids. Germline-derived CDR1 and CDR2 are SGHRS and YFSETQ. The use of a sample-barcoded 5' primer and a J-beta primer mix characterized a second PCR of roughly 7 to 12 cycles. A template-switch adaptor with 12 random nucleotides tagged each cDNA molecule. TCRdb reanalysed the 5' RACE reads using MiXCR and keeps one entry per CDR3 protein. Seen here are 650,000 to 800,000 distinct CDR3 sequences, around 45% observed once, and the top ten hold around 21%. In the case of this clonotype: The antigen is not known. A read error may produce the germline difference seen at one junction end.

General study results and limits: Estimates of total diversity, which came from one million sequenced T cells, were considered to be underestimates.

The rearrangement uses TRBV5-1 and TRBJ2-3; 10 bases match TRBD1. Sequenced sample: blood. The receptor comes from a man in his sixties in good health. The CDR3 spells CASSLGSTRDRGDTQYF. CDR3 coding DNA: TGCGCCAGCAGTTTGGGGTCTACCCGGGACAGGGGAGATACGCAGTATTTT.